A single sample is the source of the 9 T cell receptor beta chains below, sequenced in a study of OX40 agonist ivuxolimab in advanced cancers. Profiled with immunoSEQ multiplex PCR; TCRdb holds only in-frame clones, not every one. The data contain 60,000 to 85,000 clones, approximately 86% of them seen just once; the ten biggest clones take up around 1.8%. The sequences come from CD4+ or CD8+ T cells sorted from blood, collected in a trial of the OX40 agonist ivuxolimab. The receptors shown here come from an adult with an advanced solid tumor such as melanoma, head and neck, liver or kidney cancer.

The rearrangement links TRBV7-2 to TRBJ1-1; D not resolved. The length of the CDR3 is 13 residues. Trimming cost V 2 bases and J 4 bases, with 8 bases left between them. From germline, CDR1 is SGHTA and CDR2 FQGNSA. CDR3 protein: CASSLSAATEAFF. The DNA of the CDR3 is TGTGCCAGCAGCTTAAGCGCAGCCACTGAAGCTTTCTTT.

This clone was seen a handful of times. V gene TRBV11-3 combines with J gene TRBJ2-1, with D perhaps given as TRBD1 or TRBD2 (5 bases each). The CDR3 sequence is 15 residues long. Trimming pared 3 bases from V and 4 bases from J, leaving 13 bases between. Germline values: CDR1 SGHNT, CDR2 YENEEA. CDR3 region: CASSLTGRSYNEQFF. CDR3 nucleotide sequence: TGTGCCAGCAGCTTGACGGGGCGATCTTACAATGAGCAGTTCTTC.

The chain is built from TRBV7-6 and TRBJ2-5; D uncertain. The J call may be mistaken, given a closer DNA end match to TRBJ2-7. The CDR3 loop spans 14 amino acids. The germline CDR1 and CDR2 sequences are SGHVS and FNYEAQ. Here the CDR3 reads CASSLSRDGYEQYF. CDR3 nucleotides: TGTGCCAGCAGCTTGAGTAGAGATGGGTACGAGCAGTACTTC.

This sequence joins TRBV5-4 and TRBJ2-3; D is possibly TRBD2 (5 bases). CDR3 size: 14 residues. Trimming left V 0 bases short and J 1 base short, with 6 bases between. From germline, CDR1 is SGHNT and CDR2 YYREEE (reference sequence). As DNA, the CDR3 is TGTGCCAGCAGCTTGGCCGGGGGCACAGATACGCAGTATTTT. It codes for CASSLAGGTDTQYF.

V and J are TRBV28 and TRBJ2-2; 7 bases are shared with TRBD1. The germline CDR1 and CDR2 sequences are MDHEN and SYDVKM. The CDR3 runs 14 residues. V was clipped by 10 bases and J by 1 base; unmatched bases: 6. This chain's CDR3 is CATRDRGNTGELFF. CDR3 coding DNA: TGTGCCACCCGGGACAGAGGGAACACCGGGGAGCTGTTTTTT.

This clone came up many times. The rearrangement joins TRBV21-1 to TRBJ2-2; the DNA was not used to check the table's D call, TRBD2. TRBV21-1 is a pseudogene segment. The CDR3 spans 15 residues. CDR3 sequence (DNA): TGTGCCAGCAGCAACCTAGCGGGGGACACCGGGGAGCTGTTTTTT. Translating gives CASSNLAGDTGELFF.

The chain carries TRBV5-1 and TRBJ2-2, with 7 bases lining up with TRBD2. Germline-derived CDR1 and CDR2 are SGHRS and YFSETQ. J was trimmed by 6 bases and V by 2 bases; bases with no gene match: 7. The CDR3 spans 15 residues. The CDR3 here is CASSFQRDLAGELFF. In nucleotides, the CDR3 is TGCGCCAGCAGCTTCCAGCGGGATCTAGCCGGGGAGCTGTTTTTT.

The chain uses TRBV2 and TRBJ2-6, with D perhaps TRBD2 (6 bases). The CDR3 runs to 15 residues. The germline V gene has CDR1 SNHLY and CDR2 FYNNEI. Trimming left V 3 bases short and J 12 bases short, with 18 bases between. The CDR3: CASSDPPGQGGVLTF. DNA for the CDR3: TGTGCCAGCAGTGACCCGCCCGGGCAGGGAGGCGTCCTGACTTTC.

This sequence joins TRBV11-3 and TRBJ2-1, with D possibly matching TRBD2 (5 bases). The CDR3 is 14 amino acids. With 5 bases removed from V and 6 bases from J, the gap between germline ends came to 14 bases. Germline loops: CDR1 SGHNT, CDR2 YENEEA. The CDR3 spells CASSPDSLGNEQFF. For the CDR3, the DNA is TGTGCCAGCAGCCCGGACTCTCTGGGCAATGAGCAGTTCTTC.